In its sample, the clone carrying this T cell receptor beta chain was seen a few times. Original analysis: Counts of nucleated cells, estimated from reference gene primer amplification, were obtained. Only in-frame clones appear in the TCRdb table, and some are missing; sequencing was by immunoSEQ multiplex PCR. V and J calls and clone size come straight from that table; D and trimming were deduced from the DNA. The sample shows some 240,000 clones, around four fifths of them seen only once. The source of the sample is a study of blood T cell repertoires in COVID-19. Trimming left V 7 bases short and J 2 bases short, with 17 bases between. CDR1 and CDR2 from the germline V gene are SGHAT and FQNNGV. The CDR3 sequence is 15 residues long.

V gene TRBV11-2 combines with J gene TRBJ1-1; maybe TRBD1 (6 bases). The sequence came from a woman in her sixties or seventies with active or convalescent COVID-19. The specimen was peripheral blood. In DNA, the CDR3 is TGTGCCAGCAACAGGGTCTGGGGCAGAAACACTGAAGCTTTCTTT. Its protein product is CASNRVWGRNTEAFF.